The 10 T cell receptor beta chains reported below all come from one sample, sequenced in a study of blood T cells in healthy people across ages. Primers used in a second PCR of roughly 7 to 12 cycles were a sample-barcoded 5' primer and a J-beta primer mix. TCRdb processed the 5' RACE reads anew with MiXCR; each CDR3 protein has one entry. The data contain around 800,000 distinct CDR3 sequences, 62% of them singletons. Sequenced input: blood. All receptors derive from a man aged 30 to 39 in good health.

This chain links TRBV4-2 with TRBJ1-2; 12 positions match TRBD1. This CDR3 is built from 16 residues. Germline loops: CDR1 LGHNA, CDR2 YNFKEQ. J gave up 6 bases and V 3 bases, and 8 bases lay outside the gene matches. CDR3 protein: CASSQPGQGAQNGYTF. The CDR3 DNA sequence: TGTGCCAGCAGCCAGCCGGGACAGGGGGCGCAGAATGGCTACACCTTC.

The chain couples TRBV4-3 to TRBJ2-7; 8 bases map to TRBD2. Germline CDR1 is LGHNA and CDR2 is YSLEER. The CDR3 spans 14 residues. J was trimmed by 0 bases and V by 5 bases; bases with no gene match: 3. Here the CDR3 DNA reads TGCGCCAGCAGCGCGGGGGGCTACTCCTACGAGCAGTACTTC. Translating gives CASSAGGYSYEQYF.

The chain couples TRBV19 to TRBJ2-1; the match to TRBD1 covers 12 bases. This CDR3 has 15 residues. The germline gives CDR1 LNHDA, CDR2 SQIVND (reference sequence). Trimming cost V 10 bases and J 4 bases; bases outside gene matches: 8. The DNA of the CDR3 is TGTGCCACTAGAAGGGACAGGGGGCGTTACAATGAGCAGTTCTTC. Residues: CATRRDRGRYNEQFF.

The chain links TRBV4-2 to TRBJ2-1, with no clear D. Trimming took off 0 bases at V and 2 bases at J, with 5 bases between the two ends. Germline CDR1 and CDR2: LGHNA and YNFKEQ. The CDR3 is 14 residues long. CDR3: CASSQERAYNEQFF. The CDR3 DNA reads as TGTGCCAGCAGCCAAGAACGCGCCTACAATGAGCAGTTCTTC.

The V call is TRBV24-1, the J call TRBJ2-7, with 10 bases aligning to TRBD1. Losses at the gene ends were 5 bases for V and 3 bases for J; bases not matched to a gene: 3. The CDR3 spans 14 residues. The germline gives CDR1 KGHDR, CDR2 SFDVKD. This chain's CDR3 is CATSAGTGDYEQYF. The CDR3 DNA is TGTGCCACCAGTGCCGGGACAGGGGACTACGAGCAGTACTTC.

The V call is TRBV9, the J call TRBJ1-1, with D possibly matching TRBD1 (6 bases). The V end was cut by 3 bases, the J end by 4 bases, with 13 bases between. The CDR3 runs 14 residues. Germline V lookup: CDR1 SGDLS, CDR2 YYNGEE. The CDR3 reads CASSGSGASTEAFF. The CDR3 DNA reads as TGTGCCAGCAGCGGATCAGGGGCGAGCACTGAAGCTTTCTTT. The full variable domain, completed using reference TRBV9 and TRBJ1-1, is DSGVTQTPKHLITATGQRVTLRCSPRSGDLSVYWYQQSLDQGLQFLIQYYNGEERAKGNILERFSAQQFPDLHSELNLSSLELGDSALYFCASSGSGASTEAFFGQGTRLTVV.

This chain connects TRBV12-3 or TRBV12-4 to TRBJ2-1; 9 bases line up with TRBD1. CDR3 length equals 15 residues. Trimming took 7 bases from V and 7 from J; bases not matched to a gene: 11. The DNA of the CDR3 is TGTGCCAGCAACCAACAGGGGGCACCGGGAAATGAGCAGTTCTTC. Translating gives CASNQQGAPGNEQFF.

The sample holds a few counts of this clonotype. The gene calls are TRBV6-2 or TRBV6-3 and TRBJ2-5, with D possibly matching TRBD2 (5 bases). Looked up from germline, CDR1 is MNHEY and CDR2 is SVGEGT. The CDR3 has 14 amino acids. Trimming left V 7 bases short and J 5 bases short, with 17 bases between. CDR3 sequence (DNA): TGTGCCAGCACGTCCGGGGTCAAAAAGGAGACCCAGTACTTC. Translation gives CASTSGVKKETQYF.

This sequence joins TRBV7-6 and TRBJ2-7; TRBD2 is a possible D gene (6 bases). The V end was cut by 5 bases, the J end by 1 base, with 15 bases between. From germline, CDR1 is SGHVS and CDR2 FNYEAQ. CDR3 size: 15 residues. The CDR3 region is CASSPGRTLSYEQYF. The CDR3 DNA reads TGTGCCAGCAGCCCTGGGAGGACACTATCCTACGAGCAGTACTTC.

The rearrangement uses TRBV7-3 and TRBJ2-1; D is possibly TRBD2 (6 bases). V dropped 2 bases and J dropped 13 bases, with 21 bases sitting between them. The CDR3 has 15 residues. CDR1 and CDR2 (germline): SGHTA, FQGTGA. CDR3 in amino acids: CASSLGGVYQETQFF. The DNA of the CDR3 is TGTGCCAGCAGCTTAGGCGGGGTTTACCAAGAGACCCAGTTCTTC.